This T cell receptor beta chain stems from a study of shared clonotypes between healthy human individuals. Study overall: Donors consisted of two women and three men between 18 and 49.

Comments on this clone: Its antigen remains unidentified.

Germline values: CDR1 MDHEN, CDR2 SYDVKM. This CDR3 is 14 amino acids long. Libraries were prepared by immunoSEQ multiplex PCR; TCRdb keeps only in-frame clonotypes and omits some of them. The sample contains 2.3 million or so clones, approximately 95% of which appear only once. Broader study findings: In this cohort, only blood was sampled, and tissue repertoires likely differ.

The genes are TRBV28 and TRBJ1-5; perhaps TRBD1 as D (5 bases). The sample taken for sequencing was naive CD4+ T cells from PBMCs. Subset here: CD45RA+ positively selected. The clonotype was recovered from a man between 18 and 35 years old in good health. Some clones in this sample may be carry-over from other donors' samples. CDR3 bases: TGTGGGGCCGTGGGGACTCCGAGAAATCAGCCCCAGCATTTT. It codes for CGAVGTPRNQPQHF.